This is a list of T cell receptor beta chains from one sample in a study of T-cell reconstitution after alpha-beta-depleted transplantation in children. TCRdb re-analysed the PCR reads in MiXCR, keeping a single row per CDR3 protein. Here the sample spans 550,000 to 600,000 distinct CDR3 sequences, about 21% being singletons. The input for sequencing was PBMCs, mostly from graft donor cells, taken 360 days after TCRalphabeta/CD19-depleted stem cell transplant. All receptors come from a boy under two years old who had a stem cell transplant for acute myeloid leukemia, so the T cells may come from the graft donor. CDR3s include the opening cysteine and the closing phenylalanine or tryptophan. A D gene is named only where the DNA matches it firmly. Not all rows give a size; the values are once, few, many and, for expanded clones, a class.

cdr3_nt: TGCAGTGCCCCCGCTAGCGGAAGGCCAGATACGCAGTATTTT
cdr3_aa: CSAPASGRPDTQYF
v_call: TRBV20-1
j_call: TRBJ2-3
d_call: TRBD2
clone_size: -

cdr3_nt: TGCAGTGCTAGAGATGAGAGGGATCAGCCCCAGCATTTT
cdr3_aa: CSARDERDQPQHF
v_call: TRBV20-1
j_call: TRBJ1-5
d_call: -
clone_size: few

cdr3_nt: TGTGCCAGTAGTCCCCGGACCGGCCAGAAGGAGCAGTTCTTC
cdr3_aa: CASSPRTGQKEQFF
v_call: TRBV19
j_call: TRBJ2-1
d_call: -
clone_size: many

cdr3_nt: TGCAGTGCTTCCGGGTGGGAGACCCAGTACTTC
cdr3_aa: CSASGWETQYF
v_call: TRBV20-1
j_call: TRBJ2-5
d_call: -
clone_size: -

cdr3_nt: TGCGCCAGCTCAGGGTTCGGGGCCAACGTCCTGACTTTC
cdr3_aa: CASSGFGANVLTF
v_call: TRBV5-1
j_call: TRBJ2-6
d_call: -
clone_size: -

cdr3_nt: TGCAGTGCTCGACTCGAATCACCTAAAGAGACCCAGTACTTC
cdr3_aa: CSARLESPKETQYF
v_call: TRBV20-1
j_call: TRBJ2-5
d_call: -
clone_size: many

cdr3_nt: TGTGCCAGCAGATCTGGCGGGGGCGGCGAGACCCAGTACTTC
cdr3_aa: CASRSGGGGETQYF
v_call: TRBV28
j_call: TRBJ2-5
d_call: -
clone_size: -

cdr3_nt: TGTGCCAGCAGTCCGCTGACTAGGGATAATGAGCAGTTCTTC
cdr3_aa: CASSPLTRDNEQFF
v_call: TRBV5-5
j_call: TRBJ2-1
d_call: -
clone_size: few

cdr3_nt: TGTGCCAGCAGCTTGGGCCACCCGGGGGCGAAGAATACGCAGTATTTT
cdr3_aa: CASSLGHPGAKNTQYF
v_call: TRBV5-5
j_call: TRBJ2-3
d_call: -
clone_size: -

cdr3_nt: TGCAGTGCTAGTAAGGGTAACACTGAAGCTTTCTTT
cdr3_aa: CSASKGNTEAFF
v_call: TRBV20-1
j_call: TRBJ1-1
d_call: -
clone_size: few

cdr3_nt: TGTGCCAGCAGCCGGGACGGAGGGAACACCGGGGAGCTGTTTTTT
cdr3_aa: CASSRDGGNTGELFF
v_call: TRBV6-1
j_call: TRBJ2-2
d_call: -
clone_size: -

cdr3_nt: TGCAGCGTTGAACCCCCCGGGACACCTTGGGGCTACACCTTC
cdr3_aa: CSVEPPGTPWGYTF
v_call: TRBV29-1
j_call: TRBJ1-2
d_call: -
clone_size: -

cdr3_nt: TGCAGTGCTAGAGGCCCGGACGGTAAAGAGACCCAGTACTTC
cdr3_aa: CSARGPDGKETQYF
v_call: TRBV20-1
j_call: TRBJ2-5
d_call: -
clone_size: few

cdr3_nt: TGTGCCACCAGTGATTTGGACGGTCGATCCTTC
cdr3_aa: CATSDLDGRSF
v_call: TRBV24-1
j_call: TRBJ2-4
d_call: -
clone_size: few

cdr3_nt: TGCGCCAGCAGCTTGGCCCAGCGAAAAGAGACCCAGTACTTC
cdr3_aa: CASSLAQRKETQYF
v_call: TRBV5-1
j_call: TRBJ2-5
d_call: -
clone_size: many

cdr3_nt: TGCAGCGTTGTGACAGATTCTAACTATGGCTACACCTTC
cdr3_aa: CSVVTDSNYGYTF
v_call: TRBV29-1
j_call: TRBJ1-2
d_call: -
clone_size: many

cdr3_nt: TGTGCCAGCAGCGTAGACGGTACCGCCAAAAACATTCAGTACTTC
cdr3_aa: CASSVDGTAKNIQYF
v_call: TRBV9
j_call: TRBJ2-4
d_call: -
clone_size: -

cdr3_nt: TGTGCCATCAGGGGCGGAAAGGGCACTGAAGCTTTCTTT
cdr3_aa: CAIRGGKGTEAFF
v_call: TRBV10-3
j_call: TRBJ1-1
d_call: -
clone_size: few

cdr3_nt: TGTGCCAGCAGCCTCGGAGGGGGGTGGCGGCGCACAGATACGCAGTATTTT
cdr3_aa: CASSLGGGWRRTDTQYF
v_call: TRBV27
j_call: TRBJ2-3
d_call: -
clone_size: -

cdr3_nt: TGTGCCAGCAGGCCCCCAGGGTACCAAGAGACCCAGTACTTC
cdr3_aa: CASRPPGYQETQYF
v_call: TRBV6-1
j_call: TRBJ2-5
d_call: -
clone_size: few

cdr3_nt: TGTGCCAGCACCGACGGACAGAGAGAGTTTAATGAGCAGTTCTTC
cdr3_aa: CASTDGQREFNEQFF
v_call: TRBV12-3/TRBV12-4
j_call: TRBJ2-1
d_call: -
clone_size: many

cdr3_nt: TGTGCCAGCTGCCTGGGACAGGGTCTCACTGAAGCTTTCTTT
cdr3_aa: CASCLGQGLTEAFF
v_call: TRBV4-2
j_call: TRBJ1-1
d_call: TRBD1
clone_size: -

cdr3_nt: TGTGCCAGCAGTTTAACCAGGAACAATGAGCAGTTCTTC
cdr3_aa: CASSLTRNNEQFF
v_call: TRBV12-3/TRBV12-4
j_call: TRBJ2-1
d_call: -
clone_size: many